This TCR beta chain was identified in a study of molecular identifiers for immune sequencing clone quantification. Study-level results: Barcode collisions between identical TCR molecules could shrink estimates of highly expanded clone sizes. Whereas naive cells kept under 1% of molecules in clones above 20 RNA copies, such clones held over 97% in effectors.

The J segment lost 2 bases and the V segment lost 1 base, leaving 10 bases of the junction unmatched. CDR1 and CDR2 (germline): SQVTM, ANQGSEA. CDR3 length equals 16 residues. TCRdb called the PCR reads again in MiXCR, with one record for every CDR3 protein. In the table there are tens of thousands of distinct CDR3 sequences, approximately 17% of which are singletons. Based on a CD8+CD4-CCR7+CD45RA+ profile, naive CD8 T cells were sorted. Points on this clonotype: Its specificity is not known.

This TCR came from a human donor in good health. Some libraries in this study had Jurkat cell RNA spiked in. V usage is TRBV29-1 and J usage is TRBJ2-7; 8 positions match TRBD2. The sample taken for sequencing was naive CD8+ T cells from blood, with Jurkat cell RNA spiked in. Subset here: FACS-sorted CD8+CD4-CCR7+CD45RA+ naive T cells. The CDR3 coding sequence is TGCAGCGTTGAAGGGTCTCTGGGACTAGGAACCTACGAGCAGTACTTC. It encodes CSVEGSLGLGTYEQYF.